These 2 T cell receptor beta chains were all obtained from the same sample, sequenced in a study of blood T cell repertoires in COVID-19. Sequenced by immunoSEQ multiplex PCR; TCRdb stores in-frame clones only, minus some. This sample has 200,000 to 250,000 clones, with approximately 80% found just once. Sample: PBMCs or T cells enriched from blood (not recorded which). Every receptor here comes from a man aged 55 to 70 who had recovered from COVID-19.

This sequence joins TRBV11-3 and TRBJ2-7; D not resolved. Germline V gene data show CDR1 as SGHNT and CDR2 as YENEEA. This CDR3 contains 14 residues. V was cut by 1 base and J by 8 bases, with 15 bases left in between. The CDR3 loop is CASSLGGATSQQYF. The CDR3 DNA sequence: TGTGCCAGCAGCTTAGGAGGAGCCACCTCGCAGCAGTACTTC.

This clone was detected once. The chain's CDR3 is CSTKRTGNEQFF. In DNA form, the CDR3 reads TGCAGCACAAAACGGACGGGGAATGAGCAGTTCTTC. The rearrangement joins TRBV29-1 to TRBJ2-1; the D gene is possibly TRBD2 (5 bases). The CDR3 runs to 12 residues. In germline, CDR1 is SQVTM, CDR2 ANQGSEA. Trimming cost V 8 bases and J 7 bases, with 15 bases left between them.